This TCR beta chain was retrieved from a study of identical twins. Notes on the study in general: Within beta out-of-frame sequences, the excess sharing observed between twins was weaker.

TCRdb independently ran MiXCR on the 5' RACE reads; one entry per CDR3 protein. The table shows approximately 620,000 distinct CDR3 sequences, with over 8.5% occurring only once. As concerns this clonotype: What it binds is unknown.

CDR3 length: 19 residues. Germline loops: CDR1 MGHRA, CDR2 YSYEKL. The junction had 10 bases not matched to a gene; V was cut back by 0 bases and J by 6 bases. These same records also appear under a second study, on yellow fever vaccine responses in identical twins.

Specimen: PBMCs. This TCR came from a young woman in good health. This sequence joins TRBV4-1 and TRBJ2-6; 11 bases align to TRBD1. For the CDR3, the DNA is TGCGCCAGCAGCCAAGATCTTGGGGACAGGGGGGGTGTGGCCAACGTCCTGACTTTC. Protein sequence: CASSQDLGDRGGVANVLTF.